These 4 T cell receptor beta chains share one sample of origin, sequenced in a study of naive and memory T cell subsets. Amplification of ligated cDNA took four PCR rounds with SP2 and nested alpha and beta constant primers. From the UMI-ligation and nested PCR reads, TCRdb called clonotypes with MiXCR, one entry per CDR3 protein. The sample consists of around 30,000 distinct CDR3 sequences, about 7.4% of them appearing once. Stated treatment: skin biopsy from PPD injection site in Mantoux-positive individual. A UMI-containing oligonucleotide was joined by 3' ligation to the TCR cDNA template. Sequenced material: skin, taken from a tuberculin skin test site. The receptors here all came from an adult in good health.

This clonotype counts as medium-sized. This chain links TRBV29-1 with TRBJ2-2; D is perhaps TRBD2 (5 bases). Trimming removed 5 bases at V and 6 bases at J, with 10 bases between. Germline loops: CDR1 SQVTM, CDR2 ANQGSEA. CDR3 length: 12 residues. The CDR3 DNA reads TGCAGCGTTCGGGGATTGGCCGGGGAGCTGTTTTTT. It specifies CSVRGLAGELFF.

This clonotype was counted many times. The chain is built from TRBV4-1 and TRBJ1-1; a possible D gene is TRBD1 (5 bases). The CDR3 has 14 residues. Deletions cut 0 bases from V and 3 bases from J, with 8 bases between. Germline V lookup: CDR1 MGHRA, CDR2 YSYEKL. The CDR3 DNA reads TGCGCCAGCAGCCAAGAATGGGGGGACACTGAAGCTTTCTTT. It is translated as CASSQEWGDTEAFF.

At least ten counts were recorded for this clonotype. The chain recombines TRBV29-1 with TRBJ2-5; D call uncertain. This CDR3 has 13 amino acids. With 0 bases removed from V and 4 bases from J, the gap between germline ends came to 9 bases. The germline CDR1 and CDR2 sequences are SQVTM and ANQGSEA. The CDR3 DNA reads TGCAGCGTTGAAGAGGGCATGAGAGAGACCCAGTACTTC. Translation: CSVEEGMRETQYF.

This clonotype was counted ten times or more. The CDR3 DNA sequence: TGCGCCAGCAGCCAGACCCCAGACGCAGGGGGATATAATTCACCCCTCCACTTT. Its translation is CASSQTPDAGGYNSPLHF. The V call is TRBV4-1, the J call TRBJ1-6; 7 nucleotides agree with TRBD1. Germline V gives CDR1 MGHRA, CDR2 YSYEKL. With V trimmed by 3 bases and J by 4 bases, 12 bases remained unmatched. The CDR3 runs to 18 residues.